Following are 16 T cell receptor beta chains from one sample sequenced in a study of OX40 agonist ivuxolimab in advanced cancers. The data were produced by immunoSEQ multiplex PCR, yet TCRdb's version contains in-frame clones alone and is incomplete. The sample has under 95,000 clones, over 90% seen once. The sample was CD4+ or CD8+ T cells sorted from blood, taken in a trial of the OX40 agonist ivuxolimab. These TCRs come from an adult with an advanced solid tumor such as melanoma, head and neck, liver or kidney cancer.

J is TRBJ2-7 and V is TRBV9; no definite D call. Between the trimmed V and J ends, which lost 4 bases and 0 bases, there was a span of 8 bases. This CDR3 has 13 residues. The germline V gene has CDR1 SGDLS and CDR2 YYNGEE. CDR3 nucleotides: TGTGCCAGCAGCCGGACCAGCTCCTACGAGCAGTACTTC. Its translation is CASSRTSSYEQYF. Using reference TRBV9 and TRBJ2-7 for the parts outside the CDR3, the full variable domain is DSGVTQTPKHLITATGQRVTLRCSPRSGDLSVYWYQQSLDQGLQFLIQYYNGEERAKGNILERFSAQQFPDLHSELNLSSLELGDSALYFCASSRTSSYEQYFGPGTRLTVT.

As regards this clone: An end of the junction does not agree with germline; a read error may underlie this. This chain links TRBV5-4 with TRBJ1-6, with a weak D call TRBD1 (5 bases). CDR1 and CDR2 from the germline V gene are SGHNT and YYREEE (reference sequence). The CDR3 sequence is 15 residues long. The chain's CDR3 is CASSLVGRINPPLHF. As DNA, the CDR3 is TGTGCCAGCAGCTTGGTGGGACGGATTAATCCACCCCTCCACTTT.

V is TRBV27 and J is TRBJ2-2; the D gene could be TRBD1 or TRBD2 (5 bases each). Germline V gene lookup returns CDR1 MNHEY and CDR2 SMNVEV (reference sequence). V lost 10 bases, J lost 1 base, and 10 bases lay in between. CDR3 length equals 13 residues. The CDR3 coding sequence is TGTGCCACCATGGGGGTGAACACCGGGGAGCTGTTTTTT. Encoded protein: CATMGVNTGELFF.

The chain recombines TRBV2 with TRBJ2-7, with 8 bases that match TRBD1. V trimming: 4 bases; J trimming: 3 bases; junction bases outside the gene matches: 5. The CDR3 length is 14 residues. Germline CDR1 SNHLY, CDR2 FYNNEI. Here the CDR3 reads CASSVAGGNYEQYF. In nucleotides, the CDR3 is TGTGCCAGCAGTGTGGCAGGGGGCAACTACGAGCAGTACTTC.

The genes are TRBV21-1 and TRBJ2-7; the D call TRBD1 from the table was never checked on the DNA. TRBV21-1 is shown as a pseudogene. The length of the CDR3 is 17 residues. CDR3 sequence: CASSKPVWDSTVYEQYF. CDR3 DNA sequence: TGTGCCAGCAGCAAACCAGTGTGGGACAGTACAGTCTACGAGCAGTACTTC.

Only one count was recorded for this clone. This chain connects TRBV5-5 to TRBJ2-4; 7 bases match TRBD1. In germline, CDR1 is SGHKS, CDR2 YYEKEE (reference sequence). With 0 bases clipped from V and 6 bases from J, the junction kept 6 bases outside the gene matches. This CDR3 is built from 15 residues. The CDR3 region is CASSLGPGGINIQYF. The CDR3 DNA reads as TGTGCCAGCAGCTTGGGTCCAGGGGGAATAAACATTCAGTACTTC.

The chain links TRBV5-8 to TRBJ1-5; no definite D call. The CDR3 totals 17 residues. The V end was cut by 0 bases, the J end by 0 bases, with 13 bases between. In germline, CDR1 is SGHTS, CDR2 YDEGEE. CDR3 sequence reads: CASSLASLRYSNQPQHF. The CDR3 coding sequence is TGTGCCAGCAGCTTGGCATCTCTCCGATATAGCAATCAGCCCCAGCATTTT. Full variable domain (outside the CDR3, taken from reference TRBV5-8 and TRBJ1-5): EAGVTQSPTHLIKTRGQQATLRCSPISGHTSVYWYQQALGLGLQFLLWYDEGEERNRGNFPPRFSGRQFPNYSSELNVNALELEDSALYLCASSLASLRYSNQPQHFGDGTRLSIL.

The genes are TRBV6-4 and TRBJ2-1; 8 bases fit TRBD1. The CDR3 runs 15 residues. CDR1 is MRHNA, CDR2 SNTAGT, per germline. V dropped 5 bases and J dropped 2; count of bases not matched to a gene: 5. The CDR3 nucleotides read TGTGCCAGCAGTACCGACAGGGGTACCTACAATGAGCAGTTCTTC. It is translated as CASSTDRGTYNEQFF.

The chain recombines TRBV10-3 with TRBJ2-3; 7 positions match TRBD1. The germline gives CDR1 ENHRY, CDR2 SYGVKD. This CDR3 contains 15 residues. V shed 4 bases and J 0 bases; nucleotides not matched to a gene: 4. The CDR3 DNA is TGTGCCATCAGTGGGGACAGAGGTAGCACAGATACGCAGTATTTT. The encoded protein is CAISGDRGSTDTQYF.

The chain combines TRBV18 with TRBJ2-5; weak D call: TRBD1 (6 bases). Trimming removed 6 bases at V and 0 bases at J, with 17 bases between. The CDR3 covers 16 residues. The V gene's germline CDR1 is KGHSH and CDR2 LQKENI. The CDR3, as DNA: TGTGCCAGCTCGGGGGCCGGGACACACTACCAAGAGACCCAGTACTTC. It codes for CASSGAGTHYQETQYF.

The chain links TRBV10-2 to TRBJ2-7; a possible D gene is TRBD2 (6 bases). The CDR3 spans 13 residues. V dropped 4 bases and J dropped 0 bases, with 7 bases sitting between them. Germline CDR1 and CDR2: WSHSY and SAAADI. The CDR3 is CASSGGDSYEQYF. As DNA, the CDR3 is TGCGCCAGCAGTGGGGGGGACTCCTACGAGCAGTACTTC.

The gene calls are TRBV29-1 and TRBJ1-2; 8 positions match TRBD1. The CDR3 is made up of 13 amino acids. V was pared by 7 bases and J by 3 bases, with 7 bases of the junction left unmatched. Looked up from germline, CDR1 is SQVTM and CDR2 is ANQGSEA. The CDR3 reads CSAQGASDYGYTF. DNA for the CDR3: TGCAGCGCGCAGGGGGCCTCGGACTATGGCTACACCTTC.

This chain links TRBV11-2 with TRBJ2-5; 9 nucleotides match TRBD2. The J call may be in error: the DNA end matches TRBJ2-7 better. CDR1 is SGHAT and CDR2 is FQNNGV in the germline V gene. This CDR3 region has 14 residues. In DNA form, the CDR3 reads TGTGCCAGCAGCTTTAGCGGGAGAGGGTACGAGCAGTACTTC. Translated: CASSFSGRGYEQYF.

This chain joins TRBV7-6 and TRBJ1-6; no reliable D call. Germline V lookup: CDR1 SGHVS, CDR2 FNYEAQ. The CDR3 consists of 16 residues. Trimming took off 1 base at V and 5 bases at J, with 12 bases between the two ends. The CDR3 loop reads CASSLVWGDNNSPLHF. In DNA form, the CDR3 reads TGTGCCAGCAGCTTAGTATGGGGAGATAATAATTCACCCCTCCACTTT.

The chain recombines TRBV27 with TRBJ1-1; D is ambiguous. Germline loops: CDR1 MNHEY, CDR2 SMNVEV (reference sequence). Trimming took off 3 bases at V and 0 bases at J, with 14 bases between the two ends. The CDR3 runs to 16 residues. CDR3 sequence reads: CASSLLWQHLNTEAFF. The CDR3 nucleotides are TGTGCCAGCAGTTTGCTGTGGCAGCATCTGAACACTGAAGCTTTCTTT.

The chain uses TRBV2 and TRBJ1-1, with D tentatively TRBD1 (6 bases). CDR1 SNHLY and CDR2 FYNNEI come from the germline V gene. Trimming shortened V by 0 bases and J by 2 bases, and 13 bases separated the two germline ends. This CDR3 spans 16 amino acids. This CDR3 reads CASSEATDSVNTEAFF. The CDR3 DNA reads TGTGCCAGCAGTGAAGCTACGGACAGCGTCAACACTGAAGCTTTCTTT.